The count of the clone carrying this T cell receptor (beta chain) is one. Its antigen is not identified. This specimen belongs to a study of cytomegalovirus exposure and HLA in healthy donors. Study information: Earlier work reported 117 million unique TCR beta sequences from 150 million to 200 million T cells.

General study results and limits: Later analysis revealed greater clonal expansion in HLA-associated TCR beta chains than in equally common others. The dataset shows that most TCR sequences were rare, while some public TCRs occurred in many donors.

Germline CDR1 reads SGHAT; CDR2 reads FQNNGV. The V and J ends lost 5 bases and 8 bases, in that order; junction bases with no gene match: 7. The CDR3 loop spans 14 amino acids. PCR involved 60 Vbeta and 13 Jbeta primers. Source study methods: Roughly 11 million shared chains were among the about 80 million unique TCR beta chains that a later analysis counted. The repertoire was sequenced with immunoSEQ multiplex PCR; TCRdb's copy has only in-frame clones and lacks some. V, J and clone size were drawn from that table, and D and trimming were deduced from the DNA. The repertoire consists of approximately 280,000 clones, with roughly 90% occurring once and the leading ten covering more than 2%.

The chain recombines TRBV11-2 with TRBJ1-2, with TRBD1 identical over 11 bases. This TCR derives from a woman aged 18-29 years in good health and CMV-seronegative. Material: PBMCs. DNA of the CDR3: TGTGCCAGCAGCCAAGGACAGGGGGCAGGCGGCTACACCTTC. Amino acid sequence: CASSQGQGAGGYTF.